The sequence of this T cell receptor beta chain was determined in a study of shared clonotypes between healthy human individuals (TCRdb year 2020). At the level of the whole study: A couple of women and three men aged 18 to 49 years were included in the cohort. To estimate repertoire size and how much clonotype sharing occurs between individuals, the study deeply sequenced the blood TCR repertoires of 5 or 6 healthy adults. Different laboratories and diverse techniques were used to prepare libraries and sequence TCR repertoires, to increase sequencing depth and limit assay-specific biases. Between about 0.94 and 8.9 billion PBMCs per donor were obtained by leukapheresis. What the study reported, not specific to this receptor: Pairwise subsampling indicated that sequencing depth was expected to affect the degree of clonotype sharing among donors. Sampling was limited to blood, and TCR repertoires in tissue likely differ from TCR repertoires in blood. The genetic and exposure-history diversity represented was limited by the small number of donors.

To note about this clone: The specificity of this receptor is unknown. One base away there is no much larger clone; base qualities are not given.

TCR CDR3 regions were amplified from genomic DNA by multiplex PCR using the deep immunoSEQ assay. Extracted genomic DNA from each cell subset was distributed evenly across all wells of several immunoSEQ 96-well plates, and each plate was treated as a replicate. Each replicate PCR for unsorted PBMC received roughly 300 ng genomic DNA, equal to 25,000 to 35,000 T cell genomes. Unsorted PBMC genomic DNA was sequenced across ten immunoSEQ deep assay plates. The purified libraries were quantified using a Qubit 3.0 fluorometer, sized with a Bioanalyzer 2100, and then quantified again using the KAPA Library Quantification kit. Each immunoSEQ 96-well plate was sequenced on its own single-read 150-cycle Illumina NextSeq 550 flow cell. As for the authors' bioinformatics: Because the immunoSEQ output included only junctional sequences and no quality scores, the filtering could not be the same as the filtering used for full-length reads. To assign V/J genes and CDR3, sequences were annotated against IMGT germline references using PyIR, a Python wrapper for IgBLAST v1.9. Reads were filtered out if the reads had weak V/J assignments (E-value above 1e-6), no CDR3, stop codons, out-of-frame junctions, or ambiguous translated residues. A V3J clonotype was defined by an identical inferred V gene, J gene, and CDR3 amino acid sequence. Percentage overlap between repertoires was calculated by dividing the number of shared unique clonotypes by the size of the smaller repertoire. Three approaches were used to assess repertoire richness: RTK rarefaction, the Chao1 estimator, and Recon v2.1 estimates of unobserved clonotypes. In TCRdb, the immuneACCESS table is reduced to in-frame sequences with V and J assigned. These tables do not hold every clone; where another copy was compared, an unresolved V gene accounts for under half, and the others remain unexplained. Clonal size and the V and J genes are those of that table, whereas D and trimming came from the DNA. The sample has more than 450,000 clones on record, 70% to 80% of them singletons. The ten largest clones add up to approximately 13% of the sample.

Donors were healthy HIV-negative adults with no recently reported acute infections or vaccinations. Every donor was a Caucasian adult living in Nashville, Tennessee, USA. For unsorted samples, some 90 million PBMCs were counted, and genomic DNA was extracted using the QIAamp DNA Blood Mini kit. Blood was collected by leukapheresis, and PBMCs were isolated by Ficoll-Histopaque density gradient centrifugation and then cryopreserved in liquid nitrogen vapor phase. The sequenced sample consisted of PBMCs. The clonotype was recovered from a woman aged 40 to 55 in good health. Some clones in this sample may be carry-over from other donors' samples.

The nucleotides are TGTGCCAGCAGCGTCGGACTAGCGGGAGGTGGATGGACAGATACGCAGTATTTT. Its translation is CASSVGLAGGGWTDTQYF. The chain is encoded by TRBV9 joined to TRBJ2-3; 14 bases in between match TRBD2. CDR1 and CDR2, per the germline V gene, are SGDLS and YYNGEE. The CDR3, cysteine through phenylalanine, is 18 amino acids long. Only the CDR3 portion is preserved as DNA: 54 bases, with reading frame beginning at the first base. V ends up 2 bases short and J 3 bases short, with an unmatched junction base count of 8.